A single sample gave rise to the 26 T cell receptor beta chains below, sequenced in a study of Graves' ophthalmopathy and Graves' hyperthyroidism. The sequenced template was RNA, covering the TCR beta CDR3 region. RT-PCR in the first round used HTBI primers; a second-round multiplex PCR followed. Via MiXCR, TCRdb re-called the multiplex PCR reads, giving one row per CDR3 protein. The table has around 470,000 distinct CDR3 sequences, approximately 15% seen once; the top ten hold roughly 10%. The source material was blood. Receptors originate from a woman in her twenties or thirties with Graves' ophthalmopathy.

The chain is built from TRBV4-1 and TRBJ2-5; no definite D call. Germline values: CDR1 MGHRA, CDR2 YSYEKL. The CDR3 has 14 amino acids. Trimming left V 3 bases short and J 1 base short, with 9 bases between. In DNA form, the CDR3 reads TGCGCCAGCAGCCATCGGGCAGTCCAAGAGACCCAGTACTTC. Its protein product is CASSHRAVQETQYF.

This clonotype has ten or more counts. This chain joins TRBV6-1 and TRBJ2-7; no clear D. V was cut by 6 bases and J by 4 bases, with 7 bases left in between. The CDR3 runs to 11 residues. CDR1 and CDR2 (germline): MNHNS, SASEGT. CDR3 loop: CASSVGYEQYF. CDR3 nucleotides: TGTGCCAGCAGCGTAGGGTACGAGCAGTACTTC.

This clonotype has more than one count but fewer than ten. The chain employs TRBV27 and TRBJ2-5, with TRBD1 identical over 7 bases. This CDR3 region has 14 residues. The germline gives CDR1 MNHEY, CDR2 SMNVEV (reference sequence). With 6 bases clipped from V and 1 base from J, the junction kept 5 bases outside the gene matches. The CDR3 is CASRRGTAQETQYF. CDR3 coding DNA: TGTGCCAGCAGACGTGGGACAGCCCAAGAGACCCAGTACTTC.

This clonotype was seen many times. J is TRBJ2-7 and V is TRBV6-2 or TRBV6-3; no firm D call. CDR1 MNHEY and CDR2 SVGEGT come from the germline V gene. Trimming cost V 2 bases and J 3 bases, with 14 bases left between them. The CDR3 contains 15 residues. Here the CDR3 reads CASSYPPSVYYEQYF. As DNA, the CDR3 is TGTGCCAGCAGTTACCCCCCGAGTGTTTACTACGAGCAGTACTTC.

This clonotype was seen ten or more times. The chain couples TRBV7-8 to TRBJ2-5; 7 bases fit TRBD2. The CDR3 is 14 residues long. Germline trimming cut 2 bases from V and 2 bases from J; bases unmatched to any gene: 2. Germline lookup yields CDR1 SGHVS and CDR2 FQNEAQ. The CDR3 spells CASSLLAEQETQYF. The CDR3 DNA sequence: TGTGCCAGCAGCTTACTAGCGGAACAAGAGACCCAGTACTTC.

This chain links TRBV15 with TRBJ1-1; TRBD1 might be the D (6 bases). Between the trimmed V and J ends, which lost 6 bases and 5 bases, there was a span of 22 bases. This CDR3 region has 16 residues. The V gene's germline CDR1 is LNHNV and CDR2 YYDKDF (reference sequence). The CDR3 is CATRPRGGGPETEAFF. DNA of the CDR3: TGTGCCACCAGACCCCGGGGGGGGGGGCCGGAGACTGAAGCTTTCTTT.

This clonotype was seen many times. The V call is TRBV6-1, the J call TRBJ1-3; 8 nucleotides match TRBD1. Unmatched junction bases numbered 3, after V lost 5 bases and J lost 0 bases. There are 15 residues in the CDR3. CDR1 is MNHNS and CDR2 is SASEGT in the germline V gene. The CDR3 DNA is TGTGCCAGCAGTATCACAGGGGGCTCTGGAAACACCATATATTTT. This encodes CASSITGGSGNTIYF.

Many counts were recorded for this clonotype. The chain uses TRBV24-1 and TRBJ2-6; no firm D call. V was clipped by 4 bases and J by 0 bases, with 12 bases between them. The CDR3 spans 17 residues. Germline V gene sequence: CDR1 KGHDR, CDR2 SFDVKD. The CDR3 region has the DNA TGTGCCACCAGTGACCCCAGAGGTGGCTCTGGGGCCAACGTCCTGACTTTC. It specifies CATSDPRGGSGANVLTF.

The CDR3 here is CASSPRDSYNQPQHF. The DNA of the CDR3 is TGTGCCAGCAGCCCTCGGGACAGCTACAATCAGCCCCAGCATTTT. The chain recombines TRBV7-8 with TRBJ1-5; 7 nucleotides line up with TRBD1. The CDR3 is 15 amino acids. V lost 5 bases, J lost 3 bases, and 7 bases stayed unmatched. Germline CDR1 SGHVS, CDR2 FQNEAQ.

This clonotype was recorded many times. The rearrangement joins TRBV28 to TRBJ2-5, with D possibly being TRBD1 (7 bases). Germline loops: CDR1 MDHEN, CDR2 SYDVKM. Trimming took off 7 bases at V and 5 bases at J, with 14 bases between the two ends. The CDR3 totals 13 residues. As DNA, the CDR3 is TGTGCCAGCAAGACACAGGGGAGGGAGACCCAGTACTTC. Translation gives CASKTQGRETQYF.

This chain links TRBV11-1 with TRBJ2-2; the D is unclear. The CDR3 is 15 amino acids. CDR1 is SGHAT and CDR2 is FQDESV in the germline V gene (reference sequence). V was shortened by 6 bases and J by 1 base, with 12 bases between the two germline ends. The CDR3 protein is CASSLSSQNTGELFF. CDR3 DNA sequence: TGTGCCAGCAGTCTTAGTAGCCAGAACACCGGGGAGCTGTTTTTT. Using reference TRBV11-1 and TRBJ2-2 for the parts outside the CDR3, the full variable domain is EAEVAQSPRYKITEKSQAVAFWCDPISGHATLYWYRQILGQGPELLVQFQDESVVDDSQLPKDRFSAERLKGVDSTLKIQPAELGDSAMYLCASSLSSQNTGELFFGEGSRLTVL.

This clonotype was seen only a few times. The CDR3 DNA follows: TGTGCCAGCAGCCCCGGGTCCCTCAATCAGCCCCAGCATTTT. It encodes CASSPGSLNQPQHF. The chain combines TRBV3-1 with TRBJ1-5; no definite D call. The germline V gene encodes CDR1 LGHDT and CDR2 YNNKEL (reference sequence). The CDR3 is 14 residues long. V lost 4 bases, J lost 3 bases, and 10 bases lay in between.

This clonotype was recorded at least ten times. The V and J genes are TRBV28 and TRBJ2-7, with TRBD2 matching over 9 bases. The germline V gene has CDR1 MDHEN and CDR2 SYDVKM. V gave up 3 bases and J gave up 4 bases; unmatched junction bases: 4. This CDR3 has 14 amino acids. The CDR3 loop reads CASSLGREGYEQYF. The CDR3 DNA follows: TGTGCCAGCAGTTTGGGGCGGGAGGGATACGAGCAGTACTTC. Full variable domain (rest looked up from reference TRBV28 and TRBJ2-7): DVKVTQSSRYLVKRTGEKVFLECVQDMDHENMFWYRQDPGLGLRLIYFSYDVKMKEKGDIPEGYSVSREKKERFSLILESASTNQTSMYLCASSLGREGYEQYFGPGTRLTVT.

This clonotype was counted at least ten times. CDR3 nucleotide sequence: TGTGCCAGCAGCCTAAGGGGGCCACAAGAGGGCTATGGCTACACCTTC. Translation: CASSLRGPQEGYGYTF. The J gene is TRBJ1-2, the V gene TRBV7-8; 7 nucleotides match TRBD1. V lost 5 bases to trimming and J lost 4 bases; unmatched junction nucleotides: 13. The CDR3 consists of 16 residues. CDR1 and CDR2 from the germline V gene are SGHVS and FQNEAQ.

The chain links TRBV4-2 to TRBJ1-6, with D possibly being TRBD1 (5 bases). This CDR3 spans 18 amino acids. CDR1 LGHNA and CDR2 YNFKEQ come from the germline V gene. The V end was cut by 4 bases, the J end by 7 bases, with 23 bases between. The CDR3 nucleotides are TGTGCCAGCAGCCGAAATGGCCTCCGGGACGGACTAAATTCACCCCTCCACTTT. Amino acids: CASSRNGLRDGLNSPLHF.

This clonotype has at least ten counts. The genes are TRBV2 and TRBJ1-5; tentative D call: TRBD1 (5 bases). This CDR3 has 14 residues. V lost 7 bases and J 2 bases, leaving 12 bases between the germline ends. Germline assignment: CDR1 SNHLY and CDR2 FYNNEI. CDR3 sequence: CASKVEQGNQPQHF. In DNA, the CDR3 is TGTGCCAGCAAGGTAGAACAGGGCAATCAGCCCCAGCATTTT.

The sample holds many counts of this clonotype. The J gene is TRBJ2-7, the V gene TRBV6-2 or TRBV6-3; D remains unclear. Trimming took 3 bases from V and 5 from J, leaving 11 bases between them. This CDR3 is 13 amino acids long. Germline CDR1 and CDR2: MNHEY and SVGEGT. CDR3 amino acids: CASSYAPINEQYF. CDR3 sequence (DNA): TGTGCCAGCAGTTATGCCCCGATCAACGAGCAGTACTTC.

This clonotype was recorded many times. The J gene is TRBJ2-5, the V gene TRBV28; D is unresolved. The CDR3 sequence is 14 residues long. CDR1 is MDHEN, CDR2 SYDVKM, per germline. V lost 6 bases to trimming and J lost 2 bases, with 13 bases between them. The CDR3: CASSLISLQETQYF. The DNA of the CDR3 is TGTGCCAGCAGCTTGATAAGCTTGCAAGAGACCCAGTACTTC.

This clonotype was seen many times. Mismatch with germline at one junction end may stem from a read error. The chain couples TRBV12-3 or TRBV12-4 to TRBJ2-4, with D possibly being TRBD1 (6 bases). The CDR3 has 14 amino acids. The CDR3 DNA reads TGTGCCAGCAGTTTTCAGGGGCGGAGTAACATTAAGTACTTC. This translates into CASSFQGRSNIKYF.

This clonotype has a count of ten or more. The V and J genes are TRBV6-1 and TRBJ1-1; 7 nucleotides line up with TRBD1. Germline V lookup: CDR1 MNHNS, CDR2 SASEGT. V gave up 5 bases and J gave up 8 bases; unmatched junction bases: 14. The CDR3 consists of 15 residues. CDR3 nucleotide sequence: TGTGCCAGCAGTCCTCTGCGACAGGGACAATCGGAAGCTTTCTTT. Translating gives CASSPLRQGQSEAFF.

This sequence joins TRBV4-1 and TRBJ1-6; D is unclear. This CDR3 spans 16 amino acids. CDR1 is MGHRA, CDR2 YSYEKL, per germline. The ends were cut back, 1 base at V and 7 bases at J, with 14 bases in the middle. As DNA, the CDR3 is TGCGCCAGCAGCCAAGTCGTGGCAGCCTTAAATTCACCCCTCCACTTT. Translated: CASSQVVAALNSPLHF.

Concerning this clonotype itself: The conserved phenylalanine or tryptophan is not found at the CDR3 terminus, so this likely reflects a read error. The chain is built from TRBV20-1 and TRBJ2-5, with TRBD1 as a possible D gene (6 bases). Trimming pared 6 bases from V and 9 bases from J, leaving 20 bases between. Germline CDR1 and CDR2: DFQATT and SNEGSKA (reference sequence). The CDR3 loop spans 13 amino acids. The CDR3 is CSAGDQGTQSQYS. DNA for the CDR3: TGCAGTGCGGGGGACCAGGGGACACAATCCCAGTACTCC.

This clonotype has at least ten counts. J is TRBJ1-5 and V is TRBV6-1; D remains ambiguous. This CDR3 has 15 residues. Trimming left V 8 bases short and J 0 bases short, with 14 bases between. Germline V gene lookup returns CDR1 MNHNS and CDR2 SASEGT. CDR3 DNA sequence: TGTGCCAGCGACACGAATTTGATTAGCAATCAGCCCCAGCATTTT. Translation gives CASDTNLISNQPQHF.

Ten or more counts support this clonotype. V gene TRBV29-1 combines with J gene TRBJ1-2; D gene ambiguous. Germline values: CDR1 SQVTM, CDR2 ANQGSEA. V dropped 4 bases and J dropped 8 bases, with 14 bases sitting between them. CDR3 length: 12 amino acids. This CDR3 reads CSVAGRLGGYTF. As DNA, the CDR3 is TGCAGCGTTGCTGGCAGGCTAGGCGGCTACACCTTC.

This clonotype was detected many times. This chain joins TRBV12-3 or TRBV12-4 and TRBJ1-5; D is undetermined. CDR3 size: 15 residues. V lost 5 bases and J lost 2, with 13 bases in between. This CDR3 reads CASSGRDHRNQPQHF. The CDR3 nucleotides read TGTGCCAGCAGTGGACGGGATCATCGCAATCAGCCCCAGCATTTT.

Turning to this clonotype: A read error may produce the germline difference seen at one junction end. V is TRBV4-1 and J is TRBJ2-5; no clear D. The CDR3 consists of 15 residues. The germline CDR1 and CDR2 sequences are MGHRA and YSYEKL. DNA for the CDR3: TGCGCCAGCATCCAAGATAGAGCTAGTGGTGGGACCCAGTACTTC. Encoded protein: CASIQDRASGGTQYF.